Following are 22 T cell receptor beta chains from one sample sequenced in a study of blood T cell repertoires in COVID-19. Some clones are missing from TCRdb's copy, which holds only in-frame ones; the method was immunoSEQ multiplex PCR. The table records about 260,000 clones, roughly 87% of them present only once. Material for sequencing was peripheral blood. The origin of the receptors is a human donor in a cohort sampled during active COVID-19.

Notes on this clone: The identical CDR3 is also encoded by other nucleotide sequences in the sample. CDR3 amino acids: CASSSGTSGFYEQYF. In DNA form, the CDR3 reads TGTGCCAGCAGTTCCGGGACTAGCGGCTTCTACGAGCAGTACTTC. V and J are TRBV11-2 and TRBJ2-7; 11 positions agree with TRBD2. Germline lookup yields CDR1 SGHAT and CDR2 FQNNGV. The length of the CDR3 is 15 residues. Unmatched junction bases numbered 7, after V lost 6 bases and J lost 3 bases.

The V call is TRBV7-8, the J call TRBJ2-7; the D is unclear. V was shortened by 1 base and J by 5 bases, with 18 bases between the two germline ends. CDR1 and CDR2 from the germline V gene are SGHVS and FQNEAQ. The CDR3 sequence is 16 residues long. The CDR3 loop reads CASSLGRAPPLNEQYF. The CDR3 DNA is TGTGCCAGCAGCTTAGGAAGAGCCCCCCCTCTCAACGAGCAGTACTTC.

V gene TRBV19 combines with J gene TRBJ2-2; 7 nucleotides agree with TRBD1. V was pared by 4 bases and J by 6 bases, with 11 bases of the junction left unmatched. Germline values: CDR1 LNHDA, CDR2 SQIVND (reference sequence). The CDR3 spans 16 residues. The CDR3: CASSNPRQGRAGELFF. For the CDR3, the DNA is TGTGCCAGTAGTAATCCACGACAGGGTAGGGCCGGGGAGCTGTTTTTT.

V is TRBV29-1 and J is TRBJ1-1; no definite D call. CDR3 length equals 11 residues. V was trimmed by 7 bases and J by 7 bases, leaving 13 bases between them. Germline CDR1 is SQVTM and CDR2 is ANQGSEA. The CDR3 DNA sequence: TGCAGCGGCGGGAGGAATTTTGAAGCTTTCTTT. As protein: CSGGRNFEAFF.

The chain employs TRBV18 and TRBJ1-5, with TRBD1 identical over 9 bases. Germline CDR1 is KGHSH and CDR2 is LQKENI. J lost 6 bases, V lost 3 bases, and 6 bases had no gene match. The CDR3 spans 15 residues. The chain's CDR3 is CASSPPGTGFQPQHF. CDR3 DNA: TGTGCCAGCTCACCTCCCGGGACAGGGTTTCAGCCCCAGCATTTT.

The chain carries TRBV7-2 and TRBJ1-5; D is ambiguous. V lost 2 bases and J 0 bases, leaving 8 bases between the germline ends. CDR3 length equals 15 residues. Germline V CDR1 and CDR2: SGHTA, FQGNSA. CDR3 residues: CASSLSDISNQPQHF. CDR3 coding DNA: TGTGCCAGCAGCTTATCAGATATTAGCAATCAGCCCCAGCATTTT.

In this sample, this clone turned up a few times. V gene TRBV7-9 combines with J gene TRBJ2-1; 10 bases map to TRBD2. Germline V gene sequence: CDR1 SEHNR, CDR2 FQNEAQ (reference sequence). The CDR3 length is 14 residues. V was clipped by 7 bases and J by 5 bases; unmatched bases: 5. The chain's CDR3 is CASTWTSGHNEQFF. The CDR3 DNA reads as TGTGCCAGCACTTGGACTAGCGGCCACAATGAGCAGTTCTTC.

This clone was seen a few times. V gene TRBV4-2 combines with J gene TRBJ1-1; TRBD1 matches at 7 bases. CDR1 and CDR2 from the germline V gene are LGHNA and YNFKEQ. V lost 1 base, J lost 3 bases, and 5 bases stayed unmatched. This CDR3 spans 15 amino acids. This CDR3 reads CASSQVDRVDTEAFF. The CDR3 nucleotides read TGTGCCAGCAGCCAAGTAGACAGGGTGGACACTGAAGCTTTCTTT.

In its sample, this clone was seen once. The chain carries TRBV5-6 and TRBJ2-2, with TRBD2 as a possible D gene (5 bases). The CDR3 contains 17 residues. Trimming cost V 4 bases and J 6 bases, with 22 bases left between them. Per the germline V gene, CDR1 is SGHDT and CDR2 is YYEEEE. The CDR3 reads CASSPSGRSPVPGELFF. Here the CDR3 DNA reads TGTGCCAGCAGCCCCTCGGGAAGGTCCCCGGTGCCCGGGGAGCTGTTTTTT.

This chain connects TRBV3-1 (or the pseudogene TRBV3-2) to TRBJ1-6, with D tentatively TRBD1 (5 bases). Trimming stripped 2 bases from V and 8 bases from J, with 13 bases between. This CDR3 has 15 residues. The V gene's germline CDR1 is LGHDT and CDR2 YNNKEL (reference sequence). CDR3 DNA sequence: TGTGCCAGCAGCCAATTACCCCAGGGCGATTCACCCCTCCACTTT. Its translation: CASSQLPQGDSPLHF.

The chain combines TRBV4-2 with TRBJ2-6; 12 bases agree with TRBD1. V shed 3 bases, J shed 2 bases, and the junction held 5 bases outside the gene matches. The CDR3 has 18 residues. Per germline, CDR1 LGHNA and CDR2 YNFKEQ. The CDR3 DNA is TGTGCCAGCAGCCAGACCGGGACAGGGGGCGCTGGGGCCAACGTCCTGACTTTC. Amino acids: CASSQTGTGGAGANVLTF.

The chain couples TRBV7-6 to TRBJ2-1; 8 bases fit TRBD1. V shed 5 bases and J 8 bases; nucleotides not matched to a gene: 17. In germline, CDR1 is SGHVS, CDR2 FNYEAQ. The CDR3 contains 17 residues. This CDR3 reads CASSQLGTGYGGDEQFF. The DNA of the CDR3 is TGTGCCAGCAGCCAGCTAGGGACAGGATATGGAGGGGATGAGCAGTTCTTC. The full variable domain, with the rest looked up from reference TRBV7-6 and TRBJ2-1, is GAGVSQSPRYKVTKRGQDVALRCDPISGHVSLYWYRQALGQGPEFLTYFNYEAQQDKSGLPNDRFSAERPEGSISTLTIQRTEQRDSAMYRCASSQLGTGYGGDEQFFGPGTRLTVL.

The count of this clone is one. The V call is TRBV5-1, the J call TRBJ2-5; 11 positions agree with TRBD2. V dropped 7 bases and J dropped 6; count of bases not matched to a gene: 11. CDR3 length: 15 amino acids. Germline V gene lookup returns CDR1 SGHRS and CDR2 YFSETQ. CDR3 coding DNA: TGCGCCAGCGACCCCGCTACTAGCGGGAGAAAGACCCAGTACTTC. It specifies CASDPATSGRKTQYF.

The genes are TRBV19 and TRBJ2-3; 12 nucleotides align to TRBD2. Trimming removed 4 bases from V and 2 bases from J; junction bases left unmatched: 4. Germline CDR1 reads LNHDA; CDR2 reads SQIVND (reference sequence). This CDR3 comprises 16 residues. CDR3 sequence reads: CASSTPSGRATDTQYF. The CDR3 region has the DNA TGTGCCAGTAGTACCCCTAGCGGGAGGGCCACAGATACGCAGTATTTT. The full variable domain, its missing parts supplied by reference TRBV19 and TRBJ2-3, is DGGITQSPKYLFRKEGQNVTLSCEQNLNHDAMYWYRQDPGQGLRLIYYSQIVNDFQKGDIAEGYSVSREKKESFPLTVTSAQKNPTAFYLCASSTPSGRATDTQYFGPGTRLTVL.

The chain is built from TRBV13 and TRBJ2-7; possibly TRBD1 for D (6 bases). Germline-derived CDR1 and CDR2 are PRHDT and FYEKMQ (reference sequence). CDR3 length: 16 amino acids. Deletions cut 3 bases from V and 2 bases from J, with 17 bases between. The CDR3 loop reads CASSFSTTGTPYEQYF. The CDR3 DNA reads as TGTGCCAGCAGCTTCTCAACCACCGGGACACCCTACGAGCAGTACTTC.

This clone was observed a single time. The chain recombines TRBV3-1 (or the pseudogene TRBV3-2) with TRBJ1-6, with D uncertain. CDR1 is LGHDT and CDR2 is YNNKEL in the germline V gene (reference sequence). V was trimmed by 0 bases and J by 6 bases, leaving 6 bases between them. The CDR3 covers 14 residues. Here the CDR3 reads CASSQDPGNSPLHF. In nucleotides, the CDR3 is TGTGCCAGCAGCCAAGATCCGGGTAATTCACCCCTCCACTTT.

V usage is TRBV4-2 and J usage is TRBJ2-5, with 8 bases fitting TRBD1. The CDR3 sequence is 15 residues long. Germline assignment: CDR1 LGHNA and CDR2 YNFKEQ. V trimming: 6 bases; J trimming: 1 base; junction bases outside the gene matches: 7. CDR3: CASSRTGNFQETQYF. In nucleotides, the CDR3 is TGTGCCAGCAGTCGGACAGGGAACTTCCAAGAGACCCAGTACTTC.

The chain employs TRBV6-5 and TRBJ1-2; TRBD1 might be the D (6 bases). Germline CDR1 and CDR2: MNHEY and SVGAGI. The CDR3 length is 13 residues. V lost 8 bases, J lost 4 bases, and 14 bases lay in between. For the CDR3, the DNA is TGTGCCAGCGCTCCGCAGGGGCTCTATGGCTACACCTTC. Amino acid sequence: CASAPQGLYGYTF.

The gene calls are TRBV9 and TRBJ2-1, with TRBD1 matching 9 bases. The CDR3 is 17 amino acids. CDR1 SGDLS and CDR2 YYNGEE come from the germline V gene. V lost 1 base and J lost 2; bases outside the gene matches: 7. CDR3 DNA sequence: TGTGCCAGCAGCGTAAATAAAGGACAGGGGACCTACAATGAGCAGTTCTTC. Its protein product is CASSVNKGQGTYNEQFF.

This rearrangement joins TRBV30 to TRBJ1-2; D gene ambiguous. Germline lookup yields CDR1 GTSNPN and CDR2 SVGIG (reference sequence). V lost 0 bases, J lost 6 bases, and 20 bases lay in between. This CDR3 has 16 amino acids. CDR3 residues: CAWSVFGTTLMDGYTF. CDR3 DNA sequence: TGTGCCTGGAGTGTTTTTGGCACCACCCTGATGGATGGCTACACCTTC.

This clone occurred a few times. The CDR3 protein is CASSPGTGGYNSPLHF. Written as DNA, the CDR3 is TGTGCCAGCAGTCCCGGGACAGGGGGCTATAATTCACCCCTCCACTTT. The rearrangement links TRBV2 to TRBJ1-6; 11 bases match TRBD1. Trimming cost V 5 bases and J 3 bases; bases outside gene matches: 3. There are 16 residues in the CDR3. Germline loops: CDR1 SNHLY, CDR2 FYNNEI.

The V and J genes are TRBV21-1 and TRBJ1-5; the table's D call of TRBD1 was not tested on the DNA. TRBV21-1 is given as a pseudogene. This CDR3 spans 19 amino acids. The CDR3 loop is CASSSRGPLATGGNQPQHF. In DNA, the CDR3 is TGTGCCAGCAGCAGCCGAGGACCATTGGCGACAGGGGGTAATCAGCCCCAGCATTTT.